This T cell receptor beta chain was recorded in a study of identical twins. TCRdb re-called the 5' RACE reads through MiXCR, storing one row per CDR3 protein. The sample lists roughly 480,000 distinct CDR3 sequences, approximately 24% occurring once. Trimming took off 0 bases at V and 1 base at J, with 6 bases between the two ends. The CDR3 is 14 amino acids. There are a few counts of this clonotype. These sequences were also reported in another study, on T cells expressing NK-cell markers.

The sequence derives from a woman between 18 and 29 years old in good health. This chain links TRBV12-3 or TRBV12-4 with TRBJ1-1; D is ambiguous. Input material: CD4+ T cells sorted from blood. This CDR3 reads CASSLALQNTEAFF. The CDR3 DNA reads as TGTGCCAGCAGTTTAGCGCTCCAGAACACTGAAGCTTTCTTT.